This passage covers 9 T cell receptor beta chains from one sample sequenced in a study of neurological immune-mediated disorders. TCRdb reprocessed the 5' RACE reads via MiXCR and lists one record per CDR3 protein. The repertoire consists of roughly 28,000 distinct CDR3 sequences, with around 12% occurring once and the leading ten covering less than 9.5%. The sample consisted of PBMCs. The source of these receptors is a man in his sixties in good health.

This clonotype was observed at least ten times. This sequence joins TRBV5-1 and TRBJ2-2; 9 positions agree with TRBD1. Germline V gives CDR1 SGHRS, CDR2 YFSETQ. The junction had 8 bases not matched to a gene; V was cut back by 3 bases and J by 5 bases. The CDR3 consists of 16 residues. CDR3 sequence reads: CASSSTGGVATGELFF. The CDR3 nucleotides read TGCGCCAGCAGCTCGACAGGGGGAGTCGCTACCGGGGAGCTGTTTTTT.

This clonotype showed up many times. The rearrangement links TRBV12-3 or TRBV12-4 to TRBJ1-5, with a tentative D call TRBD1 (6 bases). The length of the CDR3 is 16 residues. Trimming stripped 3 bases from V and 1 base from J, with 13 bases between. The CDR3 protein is CASSLGGLTSNQPQHF. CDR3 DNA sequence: TGTGCCAGCAGTTTGGGGGGGCTAACGAGCAATCAGCCCCAGCATTTT.

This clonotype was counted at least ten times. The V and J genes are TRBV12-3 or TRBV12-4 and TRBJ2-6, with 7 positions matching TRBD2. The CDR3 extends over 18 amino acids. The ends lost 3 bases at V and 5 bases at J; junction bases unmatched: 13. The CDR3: CASSLGLAGVSRANVLTF. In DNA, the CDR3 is TGTGCCAGCAGTTTGGGTCTGGCGGGGGTCTCGAGGGCCAACGTCCTGACTTTC.

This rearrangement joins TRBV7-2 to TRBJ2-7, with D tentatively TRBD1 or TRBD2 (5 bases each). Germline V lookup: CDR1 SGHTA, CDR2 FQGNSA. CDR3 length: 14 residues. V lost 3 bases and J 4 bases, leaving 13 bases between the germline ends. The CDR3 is CASSLGVGRYEQYF. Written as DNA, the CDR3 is TGTGCCAGCAGCTTGGGGGTAGGCCGGTACGAGCAGTACTTC.

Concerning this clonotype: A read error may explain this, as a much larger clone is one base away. CDR3 sequence (DNA): TGTGCCAGCACCAATCCTCATACGACTATGAACACTGAAGATTTCTTT. As protein: CASTNPHTTMNTEDFF. This chain uses TRBV5-5 with TRBJ1-1; D is unclear. The CDR3 has 16 residues. Germline CDR1 and CDR2: SGHKS and YYEKEE (reference sequence).

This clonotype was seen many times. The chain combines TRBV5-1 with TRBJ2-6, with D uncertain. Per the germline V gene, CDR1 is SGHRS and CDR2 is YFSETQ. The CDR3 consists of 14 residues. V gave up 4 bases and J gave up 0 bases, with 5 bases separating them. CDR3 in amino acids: CASSDDSGANVLTF. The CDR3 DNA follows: TGCGCCAGCAGCGATGACTCTGGGGCCAACGTCCTGACTTTC.

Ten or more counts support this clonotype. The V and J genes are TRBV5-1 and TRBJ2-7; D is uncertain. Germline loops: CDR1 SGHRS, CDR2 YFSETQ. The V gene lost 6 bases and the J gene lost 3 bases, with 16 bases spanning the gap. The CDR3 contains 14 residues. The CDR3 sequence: CASTLRQDGYEQYF. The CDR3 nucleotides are TGCGCCAGCACCCTAAGACAAGACGGCTACGAGCAGTACTTC. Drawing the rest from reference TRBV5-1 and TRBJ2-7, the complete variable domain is KAGVTQTPRYLIKTRGQQVTLSCSPISGHRSVSWYQQTPGQGLQFLFEYFSETQRNKGNFPGRFSGRQFSNSRSEMNVSTLELGDSALYLCASTLRQDGYEQYFGPGTRLTVT.

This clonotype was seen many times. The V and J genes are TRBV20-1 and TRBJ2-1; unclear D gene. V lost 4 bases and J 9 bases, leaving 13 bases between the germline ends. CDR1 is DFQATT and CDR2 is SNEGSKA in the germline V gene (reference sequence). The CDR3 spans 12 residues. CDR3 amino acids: CSATNPTGEQFF. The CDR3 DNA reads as TGCAGTGCTACGAACCCGACGGGTGAGCAGTTCTTC.

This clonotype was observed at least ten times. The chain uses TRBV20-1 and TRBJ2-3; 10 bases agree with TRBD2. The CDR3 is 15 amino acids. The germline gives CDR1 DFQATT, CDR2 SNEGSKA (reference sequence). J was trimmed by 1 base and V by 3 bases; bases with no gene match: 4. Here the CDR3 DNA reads TGCAGTGCTAGTGGAGCGGGGGGGGGCACAGATACGCAGTATTTT. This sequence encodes CSASGAGGGTDTQYF.